This T cell receptor beta chain comes out of a study of post-analysis software for immune sequencing data. About the study: The patients showed relapsing-remitting, secondary progressive and progressive-relapsing multiple sclerosis courses.

V was trimmed by 2 bases and J by 5 bases, leaving 9 bases between them. Germline V lookup: CDR1 MNHEY, CDR2 SVGAGI. The CDR3 spans 13 residues. Study results and limitations: Controls had significantly higher normalized Chao1 diversity than multiple sclerosis patients. Samples sharing a preparation batch grouped tightly together when assessed by F measure. TRBV5-6, TRBV5-1 and TRBV20-1 belonged to a set of a few TRBV segments that were more frequent in patients than controls.

Each TCR beta cDNA library carried unique molecular identifiers. Each batch of about 0.85 to 10 million T cells produced roughly 500,000 cDNA molecules. TCRdb re-analysed the PCR reads in MiXCR, keeping a single row per CDR3 protein. The top ten hold approximately 4.5% of the sample, which has roughly 800,000 distinct CDR3 sequences, roughly 50% seen once. Comments on this clonotype: Antigen: not known.

V usage is TRBV6-5 and J usage is TRBJ1-1; D remains ambiguous. This sequence originates from a girl aged 10-17 years with multiple sclerosis. The sequencing input was blood. For the CDR3, the DNA is TGTGCCAGCAGTTACCGACGGACTACTGAAGCTTTCTTT. Translation gives CASSYRRTTEAFF.